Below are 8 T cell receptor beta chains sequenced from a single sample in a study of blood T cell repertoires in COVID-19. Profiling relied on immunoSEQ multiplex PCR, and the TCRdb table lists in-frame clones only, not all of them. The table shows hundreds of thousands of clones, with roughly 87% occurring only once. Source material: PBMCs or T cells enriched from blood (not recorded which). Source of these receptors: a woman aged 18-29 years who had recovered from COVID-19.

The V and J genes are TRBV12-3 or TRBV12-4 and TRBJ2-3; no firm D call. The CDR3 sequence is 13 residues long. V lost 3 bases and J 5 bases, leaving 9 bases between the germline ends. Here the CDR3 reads CASSLKLIDTQYF. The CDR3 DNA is TGTGCCAGCAGTTTGAAACTAATAGATACGCAGTATTTT.

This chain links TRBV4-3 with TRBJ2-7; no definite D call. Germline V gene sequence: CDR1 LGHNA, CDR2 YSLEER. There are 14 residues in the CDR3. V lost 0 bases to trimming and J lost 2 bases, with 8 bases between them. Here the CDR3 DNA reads TGCGCCAGCAGCCAAGATAGCTTGACCTACGAGCAGTACTTC. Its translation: CASSQDSLTYEQYF.

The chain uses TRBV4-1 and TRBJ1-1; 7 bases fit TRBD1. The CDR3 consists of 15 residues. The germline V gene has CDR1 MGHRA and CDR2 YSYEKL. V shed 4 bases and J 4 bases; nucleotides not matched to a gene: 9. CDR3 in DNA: TGCGCCAGCAGCCCCGGGGCAGGGGGAATCACTGAAGCTTTCTTT. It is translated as CASSPGAGGITEAFF.

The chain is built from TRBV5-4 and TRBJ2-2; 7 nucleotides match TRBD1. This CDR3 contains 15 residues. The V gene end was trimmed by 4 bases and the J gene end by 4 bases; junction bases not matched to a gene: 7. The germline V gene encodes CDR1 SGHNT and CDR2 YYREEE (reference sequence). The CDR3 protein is CASSMGQPITGELFF. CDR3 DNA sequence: TGTGCCAGCAGCATGGGACAGCCGATCACCGGGGAGCTGTTTTTT.

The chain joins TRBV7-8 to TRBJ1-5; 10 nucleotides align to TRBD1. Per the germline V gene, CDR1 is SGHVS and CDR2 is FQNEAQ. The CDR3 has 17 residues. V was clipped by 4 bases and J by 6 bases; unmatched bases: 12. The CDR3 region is CASSSRVGTGAVQPQHF. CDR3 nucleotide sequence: TGTGCCAGCAGCTCTAGAGTGGGGACAGGGGCCGTTCAGCCCCAGCATTTT. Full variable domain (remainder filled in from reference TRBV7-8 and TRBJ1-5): GAGVSQSPRYKVAKRGQDVALRCDPISGHVSLFWYQQALGQGPEFLTYFQNEAQLDKSGLPSDRFFAERPEGSVSTLKIQRTQQEDSAVYLCASSSRVGTGAVQPQHFGDGTRLSIL.

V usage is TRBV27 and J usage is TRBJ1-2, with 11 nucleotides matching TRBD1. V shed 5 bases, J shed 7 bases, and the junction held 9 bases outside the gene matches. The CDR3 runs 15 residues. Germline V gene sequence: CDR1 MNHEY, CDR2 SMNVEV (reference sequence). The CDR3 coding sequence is TGTGCCAGCAGTCCGGGGACAGGGGGGGTCCGTGGCTACACCTTC. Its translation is CASSPGTGGVRGYTF.

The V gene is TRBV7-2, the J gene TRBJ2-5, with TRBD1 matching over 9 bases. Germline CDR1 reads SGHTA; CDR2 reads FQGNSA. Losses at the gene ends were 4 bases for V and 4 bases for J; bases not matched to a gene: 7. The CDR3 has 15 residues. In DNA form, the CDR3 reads TGTGCCAGCAGCTCGCCCGACAGGGGGGTAGAGACCCAGTACTTC. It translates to CASSSPDRGVETQYF.

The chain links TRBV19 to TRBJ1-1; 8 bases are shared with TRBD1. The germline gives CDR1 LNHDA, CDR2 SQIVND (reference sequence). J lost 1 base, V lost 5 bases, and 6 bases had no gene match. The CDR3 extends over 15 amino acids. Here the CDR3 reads CASSDRGQGNTEAFF. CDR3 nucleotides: TGTGCCAGTAGTGACAGGGGCCAGGGGAACACTGAAGCTTTCTTT.